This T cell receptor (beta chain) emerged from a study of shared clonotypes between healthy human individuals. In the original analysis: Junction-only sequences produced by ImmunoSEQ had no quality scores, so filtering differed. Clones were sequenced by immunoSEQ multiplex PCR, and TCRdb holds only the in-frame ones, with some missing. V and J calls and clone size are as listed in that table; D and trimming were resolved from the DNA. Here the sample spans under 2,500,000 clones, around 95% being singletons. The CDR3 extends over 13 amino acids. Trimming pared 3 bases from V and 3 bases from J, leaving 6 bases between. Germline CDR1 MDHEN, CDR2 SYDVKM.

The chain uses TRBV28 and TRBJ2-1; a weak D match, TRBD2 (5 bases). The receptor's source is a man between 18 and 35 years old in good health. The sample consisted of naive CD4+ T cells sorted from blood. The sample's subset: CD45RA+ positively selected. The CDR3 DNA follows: TGTGCCAGCAGTTTGGAGGACTACAATGAGCAGTTCTTC. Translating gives CASSLEDYNEQFF.